This T cell receptor (beta chain) appears in the sequencing data of a study of molecular identifiers for immune sequencing clone quantification. This clonotype was detected many times. In germline, CDR1 is LGHDT, CDR2 YNNKEL (reference sequence). V shed 4 bases, J shed 2 bases, and the junction held 9 bases outside the gene matches. CDR3 length: 17 amino acids. TCRdb itself ran the PCR reads through MiXCR, one entry per CDR3 protein. The sample contains 460,000 or so distinct CDR3 sequences, about 21% of which appear only once. Material: naive CD8+ T cells from blood, with Jurkat cell RNA spiked in. Subset meaning: FACS-sorted CD8+CD4-CCR7+CD45RA+ naive T cells. This receptor was obtained from a human donor in good health. Some libraries in this study had Jurkat cell RNA spiked in. The chain links TRBV3-1 to TRBJ2-3; 10 bases are shared with TRBD2. The CDR3: CASSPSLLAGSTDTQYF. Written as DNA, the CDR3 is TGTGCCAGCAGCCCCTCTCTACTAGCGGGATCCACAGATACGCAGTATTTT.